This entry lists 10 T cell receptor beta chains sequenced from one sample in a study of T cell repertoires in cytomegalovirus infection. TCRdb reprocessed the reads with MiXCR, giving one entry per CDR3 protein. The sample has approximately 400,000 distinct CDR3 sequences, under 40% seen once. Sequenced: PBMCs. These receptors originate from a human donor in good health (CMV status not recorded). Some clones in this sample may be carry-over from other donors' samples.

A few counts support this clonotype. The CDR3 is CASSSLGGGEKLFF. The CDR3 bases are TGTGCCAGCAGCTCGCTGGGCGGAGGTGAAAAACTGTTTTTT. This rearrangement joins TRBV7-9 to TRBJ1-4; D remains unclear. This CDR3 has 14 residues. Trimming took off 4 bases at V and 7 bases at J, with 13 bases between the two ends. Per germline, CDR1 SEHNR and CDR2 FQNEAQ (reference sequence).

The DNA of the CDR3 is TGTGCCAGCAGCTTATTCGGGCAGGGAGGGTATTGCTACACCTTC. Its protein is CASSLFGQGGYCYTF. V and J are TRBV7-2 and TRBJ1-2; D might be TRBD1 (5 bases). CDR1 is SGHTA and CDR2 is FQGNSA in the germline V gene. The V gene lost 2 bases and the J gene lost 9 bases, with 19 bases spanning the gap. CDR3 length equals 15 residues.

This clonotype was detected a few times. CDR3 DNA sequence: TGTGCCAGCACCTCCCGGGACAGGGTGCAGGAGCAGTACTTC. The encoded protein is CASTSRDRVQEQYF. V usage is TRBV7-2 and J usage is TRBJ2-7; 9 bases fit TRBD1. Germline assignment: CDR1 SGHTA and CDR2 FQGNSA. V lost 7 bases, J lost 7 bases, and 11 bases stayed unmatched. CDR3 length: 14 residues.

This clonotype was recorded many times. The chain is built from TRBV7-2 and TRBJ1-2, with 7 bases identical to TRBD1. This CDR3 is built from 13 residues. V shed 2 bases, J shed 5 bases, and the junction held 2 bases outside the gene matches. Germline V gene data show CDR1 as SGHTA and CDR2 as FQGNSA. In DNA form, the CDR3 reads TGTGCCAGCAGCTTAAAGGGACAGTATGGCTACACCTTC. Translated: CASSLKGQYGYTF.

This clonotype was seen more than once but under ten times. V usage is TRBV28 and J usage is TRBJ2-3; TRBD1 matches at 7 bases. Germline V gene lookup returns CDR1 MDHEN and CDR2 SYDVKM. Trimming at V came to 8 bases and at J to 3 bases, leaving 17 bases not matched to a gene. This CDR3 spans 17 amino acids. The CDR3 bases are TGTGCCAGCGGCCACGCGACAGGGTCAATCCTAACAGATACGCAGTATTTT. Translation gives CASGHATGSILTDTQYF.

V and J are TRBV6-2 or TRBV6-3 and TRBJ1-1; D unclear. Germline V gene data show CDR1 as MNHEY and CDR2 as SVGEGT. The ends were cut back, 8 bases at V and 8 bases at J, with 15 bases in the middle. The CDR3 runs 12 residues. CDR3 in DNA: TGTGCCAGCTGCGACCCAACGAGGGAAGCTTTCTTT. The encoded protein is CASCDPTREAFF.

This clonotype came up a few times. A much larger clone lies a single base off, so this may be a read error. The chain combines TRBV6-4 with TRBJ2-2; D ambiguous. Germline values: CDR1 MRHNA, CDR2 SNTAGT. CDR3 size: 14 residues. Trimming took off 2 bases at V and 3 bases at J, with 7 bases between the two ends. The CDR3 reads CASSDRADTGELFF. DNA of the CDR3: TGTGCCAGCAGTGACAGGGCGGACACCGGGGAGCTGTTTTTT.

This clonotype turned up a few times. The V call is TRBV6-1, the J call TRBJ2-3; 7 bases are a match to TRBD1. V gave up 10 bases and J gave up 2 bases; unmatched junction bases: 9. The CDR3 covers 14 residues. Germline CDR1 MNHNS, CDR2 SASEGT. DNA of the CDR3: TGTGCCACCACTGGGACAGTAAACACAGATACGCAGTATTTT. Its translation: CATTGTVNTDTQYF.

In DNA form, the CDR3 reads TGTGCCAGCAGTTACGGGGGGCCCTACAATGAGCAGTTCTTC. Its protein is CASSYGGPYNEQFF. The rearrangement joins TRBV6-6 to TRBJ2-1, with D possibly being TRBD1 or TRBD2 (6 bases each). Looked up from germline, CDR1 is MNHNY and CDR2 is SVGAGI (reference sequence). The length of the CDR3 is 14 residues. V was shortened by 2 bases and J by 2 bases, with 7 bases between the two germline ends.

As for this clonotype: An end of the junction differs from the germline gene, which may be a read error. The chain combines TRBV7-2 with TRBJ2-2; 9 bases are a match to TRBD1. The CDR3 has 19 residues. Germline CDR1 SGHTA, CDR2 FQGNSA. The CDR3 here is CASSLAGRWVQGATGEMFF. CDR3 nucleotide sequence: TGTGCCAGCAGCTTAGCAGGACGGTGGGTACAGGGGGCCACCGGGGAGATGTTTTTT. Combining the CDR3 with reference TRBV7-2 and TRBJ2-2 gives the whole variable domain GAGVSQSPSNKVTEKGKDVELRCDPISGHTALYWYRQSLGQGLEFLIYFQGNSAPDKSGLPSDRFSAERTGGSVSTLTIQRTQQEDSAVYLCASSLAGRWVQGATGEMFFGEGSRLTVL.